This TCR beta chain originates from a study of long-term antiretroviral therapy in people with HIV. Overall study results and limits: From the mid-2000s to the late 2010s, blood was obtained, possibly while participants received older ART regimens. Clones that expanded before ART (that is, prior to treatment) dominated the repertoire at all time points.

Every donor had one or more pre-ART and two or more post-ART PBMC samples. This clone was seen more than once but under ten times. The antigen remains unidentified. The assay, immunoSEQ v3.0, was run at survey level. Repertoires were generated with immunoSEQ multiplex PCR, while TCRdb's copy carries only in-frame clones and drops some. The sample shows about 38,000 clones, around 85% of them seen only once. From germline, CDR1 is SEHNR and CDR2 FQNEAQ (reference sequence). Trimming removed 4 bases at V and 4 bases at J, with 16 bases between. The CDR3 runs 15 residues. The sequencing here drew on unsorted PBMCs, taken 1.5 years after starting antiretroviral therapy. This chain links TRBV7-9 with TRBJ1-1; D is uncertain. The sequence came from a man younger than 35 with HIV. CDR3 in DNA: TGTGCCAGCAGCTCTGTCACGGGTATAGCCACTGAAGCTTTCTTT. Protein: CASSSVTGIATEAFF.